The TCR beta chain under discussion was sequenced for a study of regulatory T cells in long-lasting Graves disease. Study-wide points: Public clonotype sharing was higher in persistent than newly diagnosed patients.

Time point reported: persistent/refractory GD, antithyroid drugs over 5 years with positive TRAb. Extracted RNA from PBMCs served as the source of the TCR library. This clonotype was recorded at least ten times. Its antigen remains unidentified. Building the TCR beta libraries relied on iRepertoire HTBI primers, and CDR3 regions underwent Arm-PCR. TCRdb analysed the multiplex PCR reads with MiXCR anew, one entry per CDR3 protein. The sample has 420,000 or so distinct CDR3 sequences; about 25% are singletons. The receptor comes from a female donor with Graves disease. Specimen: peripheral blood mononuclear cells (PBMCs), collected when the disease was refractory, from a patient treated with antithyroid drugs.

The CDR3 DNA reads as TGTGCCAGCAGTTCTAGCGGGAGTGGTTCCTACGAGCAGTACTTC. Translated: CASSSSGSGSYEQYF. The chain joins TRBV28 to TRBJ2-7; 10 nucleotides line up with TRBD2. Germline lookup yields CDR1 MDHEN and CDR2 SYDVKM. V was clipped by 4 bases and J by 1 base; unmatched bases: 4. The CDR3 length is 15 residues.